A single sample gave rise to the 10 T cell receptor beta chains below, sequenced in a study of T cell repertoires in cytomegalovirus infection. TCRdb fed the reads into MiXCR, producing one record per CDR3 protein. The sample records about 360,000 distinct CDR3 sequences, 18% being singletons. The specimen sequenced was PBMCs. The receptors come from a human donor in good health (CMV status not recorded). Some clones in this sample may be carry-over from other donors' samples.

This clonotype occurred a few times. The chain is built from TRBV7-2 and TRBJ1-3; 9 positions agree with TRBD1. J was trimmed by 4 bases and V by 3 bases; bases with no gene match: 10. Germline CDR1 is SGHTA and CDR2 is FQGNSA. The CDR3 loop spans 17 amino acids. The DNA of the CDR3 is TGTGCCAGCAGCTTCAGACGGGACAGGGTTAACGGAAACACCATATATTTT. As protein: CASSFRRDRVNGNTIYF.

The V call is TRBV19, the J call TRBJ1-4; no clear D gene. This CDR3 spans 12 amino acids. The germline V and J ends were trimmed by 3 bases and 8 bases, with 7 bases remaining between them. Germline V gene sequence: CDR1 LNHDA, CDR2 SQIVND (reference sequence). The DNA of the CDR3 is TGTGCCAGTAGTATTGGGCAGGAAAAACTGTTTTTT. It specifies CASSIGQEKLFF.

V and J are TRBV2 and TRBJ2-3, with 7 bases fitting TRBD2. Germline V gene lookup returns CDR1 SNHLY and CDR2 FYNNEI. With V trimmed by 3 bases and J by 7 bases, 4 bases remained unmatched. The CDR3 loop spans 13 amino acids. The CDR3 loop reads CASSEREWYTQYF. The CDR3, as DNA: TGTGCCAGCAGTGAGCGGGAGTGGTATACGCAGTATTTT.

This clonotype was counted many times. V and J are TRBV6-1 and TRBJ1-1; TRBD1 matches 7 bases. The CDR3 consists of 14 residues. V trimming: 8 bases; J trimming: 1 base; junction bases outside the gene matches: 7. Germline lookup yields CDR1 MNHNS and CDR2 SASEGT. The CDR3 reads CASSLGQPNTEAFF. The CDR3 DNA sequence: TGTGCCAGCTCCCTGGGACAGCCGAACACTGAAGCTTTCTTT.

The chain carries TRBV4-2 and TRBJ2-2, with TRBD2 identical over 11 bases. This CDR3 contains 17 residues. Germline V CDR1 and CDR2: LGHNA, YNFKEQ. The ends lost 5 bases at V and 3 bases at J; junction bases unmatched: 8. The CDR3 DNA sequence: TGTGCCAGCAGCGCTCGACTAGCGGGACTGGACACCGGGGAGCTGTTTTTT. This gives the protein CASSARLAGLDTGELFF.

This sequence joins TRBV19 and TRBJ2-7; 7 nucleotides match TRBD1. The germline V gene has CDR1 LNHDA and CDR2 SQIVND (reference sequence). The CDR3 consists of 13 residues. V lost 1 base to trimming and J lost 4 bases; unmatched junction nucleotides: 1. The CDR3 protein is CASSIGDRYEQYF. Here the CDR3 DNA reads TGTGCCAGTAGTATAGGGGACAGATACGAGCAGTACTTC.

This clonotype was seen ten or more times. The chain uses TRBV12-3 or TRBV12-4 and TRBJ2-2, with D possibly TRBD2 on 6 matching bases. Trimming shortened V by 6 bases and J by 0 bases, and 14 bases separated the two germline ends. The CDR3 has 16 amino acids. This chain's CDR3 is CASRPGLSANTGELFF. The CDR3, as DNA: TGTGCCAGCAGACCCGGACTAAGCGCGAACACCGGGGAGCTGTTTTTT.

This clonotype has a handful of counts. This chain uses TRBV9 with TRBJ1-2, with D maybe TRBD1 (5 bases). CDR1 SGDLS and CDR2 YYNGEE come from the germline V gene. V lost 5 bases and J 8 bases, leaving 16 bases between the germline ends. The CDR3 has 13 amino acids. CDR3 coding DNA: TGTGCCAGCAGGGGGGGAGGCAACGGCGGCTACACCTTC. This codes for CASRGGGNGGYTF.

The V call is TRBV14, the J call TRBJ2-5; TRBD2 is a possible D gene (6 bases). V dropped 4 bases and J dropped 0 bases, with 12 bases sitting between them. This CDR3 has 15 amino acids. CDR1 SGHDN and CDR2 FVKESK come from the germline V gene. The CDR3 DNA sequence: TGTGCCAGCAGCCCACTGACTAGTTACCAAGAGACCCAGTACTTC. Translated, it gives CASSPLTSYQETQYF.

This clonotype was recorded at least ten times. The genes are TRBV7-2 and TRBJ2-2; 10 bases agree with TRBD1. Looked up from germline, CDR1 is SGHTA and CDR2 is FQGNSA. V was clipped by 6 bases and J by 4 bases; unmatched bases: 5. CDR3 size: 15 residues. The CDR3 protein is CASSGTGVFTGELFF. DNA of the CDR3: TGTGCCAGCAGTGGGACAGGGGTTTTCACCGGGGAGCTGTTTTTT.